This T cell receptor (beta chain) was retrieved from a study of blood T cell repertoires in COVID-19. Study background: PBMCs, B-cell-depleted T cells, or T cells were the source of the cDNA or gDNA that made up the material.

Per the original methods: Amplification of reference gene primers provided the estimated nucleated cell counts. Some clones are missing from TCRdb's copy, which holds only in-frame ones; the method was immunoSEQ multiplex PCR. The V and J calls and clone size are taken from that table; D and trimming were inferred from the DNA. The sample includes 75,000 to 100,000 clones, roughly 85% of them seen just once. This CDR3 comprises 13 residues. Deletions cut 6 bases from V and 5 bases from J, with 14 bases between. The germline gives CDR1 MGHRA, CDR2 YSYEKL. The TCR was taken from a man between 65 and 85 years old with acute or convalescent COVID-19. The sequenced sample consisted of peripheral blood. The V and J genes are TRBV4-1 and TRBJ2-7, with a weak D call TRBD1 (6 bases). The CDR3 coding sequence is TGCGCCAGCAGTCGAGGACAGTTCCACGAGCAGTACTTC. It is translated as CASSRGQFHEQYF.